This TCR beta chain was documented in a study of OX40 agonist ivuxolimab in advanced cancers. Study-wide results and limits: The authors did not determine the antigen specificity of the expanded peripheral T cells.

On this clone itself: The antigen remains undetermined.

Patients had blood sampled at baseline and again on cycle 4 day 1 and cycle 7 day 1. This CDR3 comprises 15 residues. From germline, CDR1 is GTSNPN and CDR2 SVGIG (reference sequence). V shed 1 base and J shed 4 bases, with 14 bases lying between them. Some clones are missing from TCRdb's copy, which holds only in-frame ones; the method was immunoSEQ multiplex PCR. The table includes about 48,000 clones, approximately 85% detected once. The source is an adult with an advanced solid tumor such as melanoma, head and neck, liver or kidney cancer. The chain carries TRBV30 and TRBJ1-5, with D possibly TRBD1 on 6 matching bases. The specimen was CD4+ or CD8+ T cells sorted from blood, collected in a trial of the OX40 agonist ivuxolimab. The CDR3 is CAWSAAGTYNQPQHF. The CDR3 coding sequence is TGTGCCTGGAGTGCGGCCGGGACATATAATCAGCCCCAGCATTTT.